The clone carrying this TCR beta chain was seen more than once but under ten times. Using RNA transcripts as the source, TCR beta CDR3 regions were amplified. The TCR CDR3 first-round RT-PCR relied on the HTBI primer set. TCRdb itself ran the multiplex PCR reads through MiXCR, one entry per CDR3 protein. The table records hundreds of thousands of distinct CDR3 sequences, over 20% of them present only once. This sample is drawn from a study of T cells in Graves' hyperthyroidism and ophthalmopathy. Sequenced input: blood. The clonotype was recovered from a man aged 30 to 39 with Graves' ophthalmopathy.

CDR3 in DNA: TGTGCCAGCAGTCAACAGGGCTATAGTTCCGAAGCTTTCTTT. This sequence encodes CASSQQGYSSEAFF. V usage is TRBV27 and J usage is TRBJ1-1, with D possibly being TRBD1 (6 bases). The germline V gene encodes CDR1 MNHEY and CDR2 SMNVEV (reference sequence). This CDR3 is 14 amino acids long. Trimming stripped 5 bases from V and 8 bases from J, with 18 bases between.